This T cell receptor (beta chain) is from a study of shared clonotypes between healthy human individuals. As regards this clone: No antigen is known for it.

General study results and limits: It was expected that sequencing depth would affect clonotype sharing among donors. Sharing across four donors was highest in naive CD4 (roughly 5%) and lowest in memory CD8 (around 0.4%). In general, naive subsets displayed greater estimated richness than memory subsets did.

Deep level was the assay's run setting. Repertoires were generated with immunoSEQ multiplex PCR, while TCRdb's copy carries only in-frame clones and drops some. The table lists roughly 660,000 clones, roughly 91% of them singletons. V was shortened by 6 bases and J by 2 bases, with 15 bases between the two germline ends. This CDR3 spans 15 amino acids. Germline V lookup: CDR1 MNHEY, CDR2 SVGAGI. The sequence was obtained from a man between 18 and 35 years old in good health. Some clones in this sample may be carry-over from other donors' samples. Sequenced: memory CD8+ T cells from PBMCs. Stated subset: CD45RO+ cells pooled with CCR7-negative TemRA cells. The chain combines TRBV6-5 with TRBJ2-3; possible D gene TRBD2, 6 bases. Here the CDR3 reads CASSLLGGITDTQYF. The CDR3 DNA reads as TGTGCCAGCAGCCTCCTAGGAGGGATCACAGATACGCAGTATTTT.